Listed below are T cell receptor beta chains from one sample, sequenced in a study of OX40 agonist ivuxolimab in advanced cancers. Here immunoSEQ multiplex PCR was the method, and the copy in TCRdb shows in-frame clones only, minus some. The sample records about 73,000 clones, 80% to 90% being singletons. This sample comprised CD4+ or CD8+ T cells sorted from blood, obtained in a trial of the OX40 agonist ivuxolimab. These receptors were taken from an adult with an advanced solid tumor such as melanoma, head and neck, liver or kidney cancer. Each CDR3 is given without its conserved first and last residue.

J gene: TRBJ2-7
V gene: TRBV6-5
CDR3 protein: ASSYLGVREQY

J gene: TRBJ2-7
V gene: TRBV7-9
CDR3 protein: ASSPREGASAYEQY

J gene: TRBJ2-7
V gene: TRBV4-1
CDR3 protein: ASSQDVGGSYEQY

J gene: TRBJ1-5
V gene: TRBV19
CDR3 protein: ASRGQLGNQPQH

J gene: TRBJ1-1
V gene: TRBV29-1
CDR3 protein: SAVPGRSNTEAF

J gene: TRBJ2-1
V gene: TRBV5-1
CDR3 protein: ASRWAGGEYEQF

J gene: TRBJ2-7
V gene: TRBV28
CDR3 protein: ASSFSSGSYEQY

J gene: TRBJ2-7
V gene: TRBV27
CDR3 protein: ASSSQLGAHSYEQY

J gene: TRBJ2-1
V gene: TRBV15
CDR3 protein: ATSGDRDRGFDEQF

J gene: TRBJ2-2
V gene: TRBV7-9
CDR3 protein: ARKLSTGELF

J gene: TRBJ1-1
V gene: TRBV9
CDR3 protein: ASSVGGSYEAF

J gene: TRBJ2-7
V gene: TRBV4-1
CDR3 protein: ASSQVAGSHEQY

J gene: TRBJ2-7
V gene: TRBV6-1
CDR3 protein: ASNEDGSGKYEQY

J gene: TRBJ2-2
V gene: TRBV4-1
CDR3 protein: ASSPILTGELF

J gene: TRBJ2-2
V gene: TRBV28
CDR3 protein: ASTEGQSNTGELF

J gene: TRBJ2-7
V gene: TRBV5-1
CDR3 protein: ASRQGSSYEQY

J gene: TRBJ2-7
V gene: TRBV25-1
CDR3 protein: ASSEYGRGYEQY

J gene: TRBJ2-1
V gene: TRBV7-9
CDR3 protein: ASRPGQNNEQF

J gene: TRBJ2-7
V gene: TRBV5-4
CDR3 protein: ASSLGTTYEQY

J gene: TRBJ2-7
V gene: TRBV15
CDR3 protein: ATSRGTGGPVEQY

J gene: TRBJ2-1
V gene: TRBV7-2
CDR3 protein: ASSFLGYNEQF

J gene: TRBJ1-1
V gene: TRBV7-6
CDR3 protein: ASSLAPGARNTEAF

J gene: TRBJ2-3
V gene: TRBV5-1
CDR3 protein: ASSLGGRAAADTQY

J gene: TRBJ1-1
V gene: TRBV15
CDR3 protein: ATSRDRSVTEAF

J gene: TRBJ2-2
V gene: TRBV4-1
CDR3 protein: ASSPIGTSNGELF

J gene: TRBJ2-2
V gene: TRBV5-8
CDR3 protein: ASSLYRNTGELF

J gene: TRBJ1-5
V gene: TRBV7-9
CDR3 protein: ASSSWTGPGGNQPQH

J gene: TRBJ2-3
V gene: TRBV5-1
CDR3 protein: ASSFRSTDTQY

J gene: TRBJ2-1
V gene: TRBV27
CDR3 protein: ASSPDGSSYNEQF

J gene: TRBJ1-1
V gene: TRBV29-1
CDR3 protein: SVFSSEAF

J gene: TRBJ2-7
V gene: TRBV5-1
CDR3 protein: ASSMLPGQLYEQY

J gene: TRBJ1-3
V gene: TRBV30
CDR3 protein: AWSVHRSSSGNTIY

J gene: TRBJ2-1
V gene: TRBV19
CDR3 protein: ASSKTGTGGYNEQF

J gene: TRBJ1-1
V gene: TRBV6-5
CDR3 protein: ASSPFMNTEAF

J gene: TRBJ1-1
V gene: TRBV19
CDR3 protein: ASSVSQGVNTEAF

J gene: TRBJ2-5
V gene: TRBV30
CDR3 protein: AWSVDRVTGGETQY

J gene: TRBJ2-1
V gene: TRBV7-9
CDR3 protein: ASSFPGETREQF

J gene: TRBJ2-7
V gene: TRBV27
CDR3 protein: ASSSGTRPYEQY

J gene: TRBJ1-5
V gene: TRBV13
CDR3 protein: ASSLTSEQYSNQPQH

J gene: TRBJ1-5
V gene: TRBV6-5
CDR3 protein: ASSYFWGSNQPQH

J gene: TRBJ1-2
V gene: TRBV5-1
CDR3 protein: ASSLADSFNYGYT

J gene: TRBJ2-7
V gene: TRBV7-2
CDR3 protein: ASSLAGSSYEQY

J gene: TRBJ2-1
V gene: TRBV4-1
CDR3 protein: ASSQEGHAVDEQF

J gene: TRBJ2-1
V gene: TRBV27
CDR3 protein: ASSPFGGAYNEQF

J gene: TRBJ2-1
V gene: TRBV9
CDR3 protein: ASSSGRAEGGYNEQF

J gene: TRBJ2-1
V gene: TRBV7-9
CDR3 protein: ASSLGQGARNEQF

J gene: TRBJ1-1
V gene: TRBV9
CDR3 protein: ASSVDPGITEAF

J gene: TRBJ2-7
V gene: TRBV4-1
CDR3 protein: ASSLRTGAYEQY

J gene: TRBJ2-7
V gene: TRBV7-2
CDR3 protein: ASSFSGGLSSYEQY

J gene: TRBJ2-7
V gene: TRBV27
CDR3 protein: ASSSRVFGPYEQY

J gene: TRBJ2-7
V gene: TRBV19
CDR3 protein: ASSSPGHLSYEQY

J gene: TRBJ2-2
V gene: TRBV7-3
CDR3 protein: ASSPISGRNTGELF

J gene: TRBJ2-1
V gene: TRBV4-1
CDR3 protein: ASSQHSAGVYNEQF

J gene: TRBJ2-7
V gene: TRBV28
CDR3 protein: ASSFPAGLAGGASSYEQY

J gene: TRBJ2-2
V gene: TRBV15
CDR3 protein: ATSRSTGFSTGELF

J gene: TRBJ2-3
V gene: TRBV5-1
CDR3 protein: ASSFEGAGGDTQY

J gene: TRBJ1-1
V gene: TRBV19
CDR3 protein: ASSHGHQSNTEAF

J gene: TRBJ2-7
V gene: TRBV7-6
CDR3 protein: ASSSGVWVDEQY

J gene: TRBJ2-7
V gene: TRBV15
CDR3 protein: ATSPFGYEQY